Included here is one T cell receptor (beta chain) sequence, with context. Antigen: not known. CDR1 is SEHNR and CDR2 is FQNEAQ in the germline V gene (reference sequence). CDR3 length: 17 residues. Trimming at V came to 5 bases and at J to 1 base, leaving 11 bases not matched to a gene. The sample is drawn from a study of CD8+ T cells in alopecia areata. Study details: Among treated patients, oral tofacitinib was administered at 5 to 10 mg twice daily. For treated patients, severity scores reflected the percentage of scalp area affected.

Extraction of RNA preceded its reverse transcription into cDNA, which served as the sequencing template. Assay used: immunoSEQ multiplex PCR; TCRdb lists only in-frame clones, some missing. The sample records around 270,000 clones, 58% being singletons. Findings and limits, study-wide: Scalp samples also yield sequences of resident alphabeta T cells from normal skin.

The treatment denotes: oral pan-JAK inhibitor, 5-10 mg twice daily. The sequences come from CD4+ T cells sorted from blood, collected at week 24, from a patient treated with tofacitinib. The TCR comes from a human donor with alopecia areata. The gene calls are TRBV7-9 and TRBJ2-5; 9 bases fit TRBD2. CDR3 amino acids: CASSARGLAPFQETQYF. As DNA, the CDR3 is TGTGCCAGCAGCGCCCGGGGACTAGCCCCTTTCCAAGAGACCCAGTACTTC.